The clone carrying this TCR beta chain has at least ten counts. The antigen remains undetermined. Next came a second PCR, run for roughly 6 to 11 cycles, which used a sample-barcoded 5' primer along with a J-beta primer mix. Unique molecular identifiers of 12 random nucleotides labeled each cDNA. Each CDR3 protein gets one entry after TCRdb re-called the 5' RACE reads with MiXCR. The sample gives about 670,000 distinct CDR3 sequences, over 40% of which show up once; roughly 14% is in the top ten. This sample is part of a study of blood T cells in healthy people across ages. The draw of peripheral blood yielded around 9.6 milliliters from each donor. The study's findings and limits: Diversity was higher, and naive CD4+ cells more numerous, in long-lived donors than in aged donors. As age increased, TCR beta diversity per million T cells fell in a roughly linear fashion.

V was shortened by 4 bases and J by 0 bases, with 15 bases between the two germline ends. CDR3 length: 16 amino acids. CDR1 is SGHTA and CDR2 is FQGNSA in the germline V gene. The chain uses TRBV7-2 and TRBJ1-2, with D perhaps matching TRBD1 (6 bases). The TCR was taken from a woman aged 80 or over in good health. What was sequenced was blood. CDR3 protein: CASSSPGAGANYGYTF. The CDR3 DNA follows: TGTGCCAGCAGCTCCCCCGGGGCAGGGGCTAACTATGGCTACACCTTC.